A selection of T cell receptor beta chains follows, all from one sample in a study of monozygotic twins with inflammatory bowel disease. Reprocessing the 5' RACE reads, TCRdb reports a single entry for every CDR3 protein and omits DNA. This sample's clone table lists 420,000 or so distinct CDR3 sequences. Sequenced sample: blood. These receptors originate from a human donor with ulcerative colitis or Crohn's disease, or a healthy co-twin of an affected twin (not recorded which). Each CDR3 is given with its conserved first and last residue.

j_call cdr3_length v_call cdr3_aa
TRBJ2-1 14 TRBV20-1 CSARDRLFYNEQFF
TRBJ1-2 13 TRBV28 CASSSRANYGYTF
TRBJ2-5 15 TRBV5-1 CASSPRTSGRETQYF
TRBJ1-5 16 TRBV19 CASSMVQVLWNQPQHF
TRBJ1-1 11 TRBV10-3 CAVSMNTEAFF
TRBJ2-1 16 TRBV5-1 CASSPWGLAGGNEQFF
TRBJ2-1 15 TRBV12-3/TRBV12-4 CASSLRTSRGNEQFF
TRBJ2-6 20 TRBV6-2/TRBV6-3 CASSYPPGQVGLGGANVLTF
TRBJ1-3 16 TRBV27 CASSLQGAHSGNTIYF
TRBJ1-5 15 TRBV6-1 CASSRNTLSNQPQHF